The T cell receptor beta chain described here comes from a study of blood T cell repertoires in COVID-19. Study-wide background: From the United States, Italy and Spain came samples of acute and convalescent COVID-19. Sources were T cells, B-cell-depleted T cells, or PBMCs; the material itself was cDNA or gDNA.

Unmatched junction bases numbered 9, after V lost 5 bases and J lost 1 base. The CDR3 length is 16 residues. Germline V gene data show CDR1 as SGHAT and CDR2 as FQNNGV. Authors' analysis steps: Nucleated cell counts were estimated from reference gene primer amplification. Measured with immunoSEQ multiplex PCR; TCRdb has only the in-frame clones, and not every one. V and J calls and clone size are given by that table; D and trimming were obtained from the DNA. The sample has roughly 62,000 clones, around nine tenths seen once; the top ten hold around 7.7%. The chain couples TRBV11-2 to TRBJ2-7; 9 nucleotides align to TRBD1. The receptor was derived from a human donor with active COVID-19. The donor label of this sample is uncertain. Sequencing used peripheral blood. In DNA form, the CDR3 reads TGTGCCAGCAGCCCCCCTCGGGACAGGGCATCCTACGAGCAGTACTTC. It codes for CASSPPRDRASYEQYF.